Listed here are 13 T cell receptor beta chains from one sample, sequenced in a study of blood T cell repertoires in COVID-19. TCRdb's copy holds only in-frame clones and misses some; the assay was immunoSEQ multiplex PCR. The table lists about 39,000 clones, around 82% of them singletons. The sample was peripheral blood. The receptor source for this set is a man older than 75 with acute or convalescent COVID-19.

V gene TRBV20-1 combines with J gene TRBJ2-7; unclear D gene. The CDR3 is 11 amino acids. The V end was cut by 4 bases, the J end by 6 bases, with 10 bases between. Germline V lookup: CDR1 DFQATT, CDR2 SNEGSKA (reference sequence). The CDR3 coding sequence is TGCAGTGCTAAAAATGGCGGCGAGCAGTACTTC. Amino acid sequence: CSAKNGGEQYF.

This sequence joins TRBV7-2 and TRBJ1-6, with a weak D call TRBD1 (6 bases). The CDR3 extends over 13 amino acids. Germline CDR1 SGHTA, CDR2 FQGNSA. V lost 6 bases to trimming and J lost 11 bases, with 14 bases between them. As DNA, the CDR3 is TGTGCCAGCAGTAATAGACAGGCACCACCCCTCCACTTT. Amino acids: CASSNRQAPPLHF.

CDR3 amino acids: CASSYQILVDYGYTF. The CDR3 coding sequence is TGTGCCAGCAGCTACCAGATCTTGGTGGACTATGGCTACACCTTC. This chain links TRBV5-6 with TRBJ1-2; D unclear. V was trimmed by 3 bases and J by 3 bases, leaving 15 bases between them. Germline loops: CDR1 SGHDT, CDR2 YYEEEE. CDR3 length: 15 amino acids.

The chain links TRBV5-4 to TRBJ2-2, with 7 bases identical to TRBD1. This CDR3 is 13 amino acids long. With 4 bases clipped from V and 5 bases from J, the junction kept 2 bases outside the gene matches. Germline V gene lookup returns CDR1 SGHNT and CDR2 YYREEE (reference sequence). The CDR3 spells CASSGTATGELFF. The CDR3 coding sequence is TGTGCCAGCAGCGGGACAGCAACCGGGGAGCTGTTTTTT.

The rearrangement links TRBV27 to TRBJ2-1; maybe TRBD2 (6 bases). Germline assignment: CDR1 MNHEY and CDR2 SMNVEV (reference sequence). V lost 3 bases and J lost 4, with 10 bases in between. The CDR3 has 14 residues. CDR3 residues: CASSFGSGYNEQFF. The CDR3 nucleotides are TGTGCCAGCAGTTTCGGTAGCGGTTACAATGAGCAGTTCTTC.

CDR3 coding DNA: TGTGCCAGCAGCCAAGATGTAGGGACTCAAAAACCTCCTAATTCACCCCTCCACTTT. This sequence encodes CASSQDVGTQKPPNSPLHF. This rearrangement joins TRBV4-2 to TRBJ1-6; D is possibly TRBD1 (5 bases). V was clipped by 0 bases and J by 6 bases, with 21 bases between them. The germline V gene has CDR1 LGHNA and CDR2 YNFKEQ. CDR3 length: 19 residues.

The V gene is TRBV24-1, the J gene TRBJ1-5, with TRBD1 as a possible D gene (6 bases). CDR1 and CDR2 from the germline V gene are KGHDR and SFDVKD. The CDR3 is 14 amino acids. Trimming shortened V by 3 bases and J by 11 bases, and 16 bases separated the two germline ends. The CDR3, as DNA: TGTGCCACCAGTGATACCGACAGGTCCTCGGCCCAGCATTTT. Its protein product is CATSDTDRSSAQHF.

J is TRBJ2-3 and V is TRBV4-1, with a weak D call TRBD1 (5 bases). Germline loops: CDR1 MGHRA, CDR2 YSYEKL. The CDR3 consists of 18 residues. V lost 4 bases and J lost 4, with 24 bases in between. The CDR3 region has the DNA TGCGCCAGCAGCCGCCAATGGGGCGACGGAAGCGTAGCAGATACGCAGTATTTT. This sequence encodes CASSRQWGDGSVADTQYF.

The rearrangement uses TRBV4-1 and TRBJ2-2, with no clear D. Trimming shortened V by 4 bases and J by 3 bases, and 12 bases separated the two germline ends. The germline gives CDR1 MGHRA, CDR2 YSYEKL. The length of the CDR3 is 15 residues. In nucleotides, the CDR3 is TGCGCCAGCAGCCGCAGCGTGGTGGACACCGGGGAGCTGTTTTTT. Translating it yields CASSRSVVDTGELFF.

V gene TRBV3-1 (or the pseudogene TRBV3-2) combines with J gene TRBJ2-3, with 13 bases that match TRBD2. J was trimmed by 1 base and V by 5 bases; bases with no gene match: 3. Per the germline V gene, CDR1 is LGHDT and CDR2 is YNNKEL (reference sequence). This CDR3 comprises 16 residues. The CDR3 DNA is TGTGCCAGCAGCGCCGGACTAGCGGGAGGCACAGATACGCAGTATTTT. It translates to CASSAGLAGGTDTQYF.

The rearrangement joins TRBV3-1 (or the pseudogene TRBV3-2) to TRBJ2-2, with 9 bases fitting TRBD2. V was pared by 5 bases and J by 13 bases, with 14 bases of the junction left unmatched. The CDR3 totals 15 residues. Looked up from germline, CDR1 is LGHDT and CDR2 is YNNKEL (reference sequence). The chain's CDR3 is CASSVPGLATEVLFF. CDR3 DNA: TGTGCCAGCAGCGTACCGGGACTAGCAACGGAGGTGCTGTTTTTT.

The CDR3 DNA sequence: TGTGCCAGTAGTATAGGAGGGCTGGGCACCGGGGAGCTGTTTTTT. Its translation: CASSIGGLGTGELFF. The rearrangement uses TRBV19 and TRBJ2-2; a possible D gene is TRBD2 (5 bases). Germline V gives CDR1 LNHDA, CDR2 SQIVND (reference sequence). V was shortened by 1 base and J by 4 bases, with 10 bases between the two germline ends. The CDR3 spans 15 residues.

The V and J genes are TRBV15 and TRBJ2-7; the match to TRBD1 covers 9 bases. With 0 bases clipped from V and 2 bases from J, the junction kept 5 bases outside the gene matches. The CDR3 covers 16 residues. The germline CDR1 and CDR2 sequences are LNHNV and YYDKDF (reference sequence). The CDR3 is CATSRDARQGAYEQYF. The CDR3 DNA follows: TGTGCCACCAGCAGAGATGCAAGACAGGGGGCCTACGAGCAGTACTTC.